Here is one T cell receptor beta chain with its context. The CDR3 extends over 15 amino acids. Germline-derived CDR1 and CDR2 are LGHDT and YNNKEL (reference sequence). V lost 3 bases, J lost 6 bases, and 5 bases stayed unmatched. These data belong to a study of T-cell reconstitution after alpha-beta-depleted transplantation in children. Unique molecular identifiers were used to barcode this TCRbeta library. MiXCR, applied by TCRdb to the PCR reads, yields one record per CDR3 protein. The sample gives roughly 590,000 distinct CDR3 sequences, approximately 17% of which show up once; under 1.2% is in the top ten.

The TCR originated in a human donor who donated a stem cell graft to a child with acute myeloid leukemia. The rearrangement links TRBV3-1 to TRBJ1-5, with 10 bases lining up with TRBD1. The source material was PBMCs from the stem cell graft donor, sampled from the stem cell graft. The CDR3 DNA is TGTGCCAGCAGCCAGACAGGGGGCGAGGCTCAGCCCCAGCATTTT. Protein product: CASSQTGGEAQPQHF.